Below, 24 T cell receptor beta chains from the same sample are listed, as sequenced in a study of blood T cell repertoires in COVID-19. TCRdb's copy holds only in-frame clones and misses some; the assay was immunoSEQ multiplex PCR. Of nearly 200,000 clones listed, roughly nine tenths are singletons. Specimen: peripheral blood. The receptor source for this set is a woman in her sixties or seventies with acute or convalescent COVID-19.

The chain couples TRBV3-1 (or the pseudogene TRBV3-2) to TRBJ2-7, with D possibly matching TRBD2 (6 bases). The V end was cut by 4 bases, the J end by 3 bases, with 16 bases between. The CDR3 sequence is 15 residues long. Per germline, CDR1 LGHDT and CDR2 YNNKEL (reference sequence). The CDR3 region is CASSRGAGGYYEQYF. The DNA for the CDR3 is TGTGCCAGCAGCCGCGGGGCAGGAGGGTACTACGAGCAGTACTTC.

The chain has TRBV3-1 (or the pseudogene TRBV3-2) and TRBJ2-1; the match to TRBD2 covers 8 bases. The CDR3 runs 15 residues. Germline-derived CDR1 and CDR2 are LGHDT and YNNKEL (reference sequence). V shed 4 bases, J shed 5 bases, and the junction held 7 bases outside the gene matches. CDR3 region: CASSLLAGPDNEQFF. The DNA for the CDR3 is TGTGCCAGCAGCCTTCTAGCGGGCCCCGACAATGAGCAGTTCTTC.

The gene calls are TRBV11-3 and TRBJ2-7; 9 positions agree with TRBD1. J gave up 1 base and V 3 bases, and 1 base lay outside the gene matches. Per the germline V gene, CDR1 is SGHNT and CDR2 is YENEEA. The length of the CDR3 is 14 residues. Here the CDR3 reads CASSFGQGSYEQYF. The CDR3 nucleotides are TGTGCCAGCAGCTTCGGACAGGGGTCCTACGAGCAGTACTTC.

J is TRBJ1-1 and V is TRBV5-5; 8 bases match TRBD1. CDR1 and CDR2 from the germline V gene are SGHKS and YYEKEE (reference sequence). The CDR3 consists of 15 residues. Trimming took 3 bases from V and 1 from J; bases not matched to a gene: 5. CDR3 in DNA: TGTGCCAGCAGCTCTCGGACAGGGCCGAACACTGAAGCTTTCTTT. Translation gives CASSSRTGPNTEAFF.

The V and J genes are TRBV6-2 or TRBV6-3 and TRBJ1-1, with 9 bases aligning to TRBD1. Trimming cost V 5 bases and J 5 bases; bases outside gene matches: 9. The CDR3 has 15 residues. From germline, CDR1 is MNHEY and CDR2 SVGEGT. The CDR3 region is CASSRRQGVNTEAFF. CDR3 in DNA: TGTGCCAGCAGTCGTAGACAGGGGGTTAATACTGAAGCTTTCTTT.

The chain has TRBV29-1 and TRBJ1-4, with D perhaps matching TRBD1 (5 bases). Germline V gene sequence: CDR1 SQVTM, CDR2 ANQGSEA. Trimming left V 6 bases short and J 5 bases short, with 10 bases between. The CDR3 is 12 residues long. CDR3 in amino acids: CSVGASNEKLFF. The DNA for the CDR3 is TGCAGCGTAGGGGCATCGAATGAAAAACTGTTTTTT.

V usage is TRBV6-5 and J usage is TRBJ2-1; tentative D call: TRBD1 (7 bases). The germline CDR1 and CDR2 sequences are MNHEY and SVGAGI. The CDR3 contains 14 residues. V lost 6 bases and J lost 2, with 11 bases in between. CDR3 coding DNA: TGTGCCAGCAGCGGAGGGACAGCCTACAATGAGCAGTTCTTC. This encodes CASSGGTAYNEQFF.

V usage is TRBV29-1 and J usage is TRBJ1-1; 10 nucleotides match TRBD1. The CDR3 is 13 amino acids. V lost 6 bases, J lost 5 bases, and 6 bases stayed unmatched. In germline, CDR1 is SQVTM, CDR2 ANQGSEA. The CDR3 coding sequence is TGCAGCGTCGCCGGGACAGGGGTAACTGAAGCTTTCTTT. Protein sequence: CSVAGTGVTEAFF.

This clone was counted a single time. The DNA of the CDR3 is TGTGCCAGCAGCTTGGCACTAGCGGGCTCGGCAGATACGCAGTATTTT. Amino acids: CASSLALAGSADTQYF. The chain combines TRBV5-4 with TRBJ2-3; 9 bases are a match to TRBD2. The CDR3 sequence is 16 residues long. V lost 0 bases to trimming and J lost 4 bases; unmatched junction nucleotides: 6. Germline lookup yields CDR1 SGHNT and CDR2 YYREEE (reference sequence).

J is TRBJ2-2 and V is TRBV5-4, with 8 bases aligning to TRBD1. The ends lost 4 bases at V and 6 bases at J; junction bases unmatched: 11. The CDR3 sequence is 16 residues long. Germline V CDR1 and CDR2: SGHNT, YYREEE (reference sequence). CDR3 in DNA: TGTGCCAGCAGCGTTGGACAGGGTGGCATCGCCGGGGAGCTGTTTTTT. Translation gives CASSVGQGGIAGELFF.

V usage is TRBV24-1 and J usage is TRBJ2-2; D is perhaps TRBD2 (6 bases). The CDR3 length is 17 residues. V was shortened by 3 bases and J by 0 bases, with 13 bases between the two germline ends. Germline V CDR1 and CDR2: KGHDR, SFDVKD. In nucleotides, the CDR3 is TGTGCCACCAGTGATCCCCGAAGGGACTCGAACACCGGGGAGCTGTTTTTT. Translating gives CATSDPRRDSNTGELFF.

Only one count was recorded for this clone. The chain has TRBV28 and TRBJ1-2; TRBD1 is a possible D gene (5 bases). V was cut by 7 bases and J by 8 bases, with 20 bases left in between. Germline V gene lookup returns CDR1 MDHEN and CDR2 SYDVKM. This CDR3 has 14 amino acids. CDR3 bases: TGTGCCAGCACGCCCCCCCCAGGGCAGGACGGCTACACCTTC. The encoded protein is CASTPPPGQDGYTF.

The chain recombines TRBV5-1 with TRBJ2-7; tentative D call: TRBD2 (5 bases). The CDR3 totals 14 residues. CDR1 and CDR2 from the germline V gene are SGHRS and YFSETQ. With 4 bases removed from V and 1 base from J, the gap between germline ends came to 12 bases. The CDR3 loop is CASSRAPGSYEQYF. The CDR3 DNA is TGCGCCAGCAGCAGGGCACCGGGATCCTACGAGCAGTACTTC.

The chain carries TRBV25-1 and TRBJ1-3; unclear D gene. The germline V and J ends were trimmed by 7 bases and 4 bases, with 8 bases remaining between them. The CDR3 extends over 12 amino acids. The germline CDR1 and CDR2 sequences are MGHDK and SYGVNS. The CDR3 sequence: CASNGRGNTIYF. CDR3 in DNA: TGTGCCAGCAACGGTCGGGGAAACACCATATATTTT. Using reference TRBV25-1 and TRBJ1-3 for the parts outside the CDR3, the full variable domain is EADIYQTPRYLVIGTGKKITLECSQTMGHDKMYWYQQDPGMELHLIHYSYGVNSTEKGDLSSESTVSRIRTEHFPLTLESARPSHTSQYLCASNGRGNTIYFGEGSWLTVV.

This clone was observed once. The genes are TRBV19 and TRBJ2-7, with D unclear. The CDR3 has 13 residues. Trimming stripped 4 bases from V and 3 bases from J, with 10 bases between. CDR1 and CDR2 from the germline V gene are LNHDA and SQIVND (reference sequence). The CDR3 reads CASSNGGDYEQYF. CDR3 in DNA: TGTGCCAGTAGTAACGGCGGAGACTACGAGCAGTACTTC. Supplemented by reference TRBV19 and TRBJ2-7, the full variable domain reads DGGITQSPKYLFRKEGQNVTLSCEQNLNHDAMYWYRQDPGQGLRLIYYSQIVNDFQKGDIAEGYSVSREKKESFPLTVTSAQKNPTAFYLCASSNGGDYEQYFGPGTRLTVT.

This rearrangement joins TRBV18 to TRBJ1-2, with 11 bases lining up with TRBD1. This CDR3 comprises 18 residues. Germline assignment: CDR1 KGHSH and CDR2 LQKENI. The V segment lost 2 bases and the J segment 7 bases; nucleotides outside the gene matches: 15. CDR3 nucleotides: TGTGCCAGCTCACCAATAGGACAGGGGGCCCGGAGTGGAGTTGGCTACACCTTC. Translated: CASSPIGQGARSGVGYTF. The full variable domain, rest sourced from reference TRBV18 and TRBJ1-2, is NAGVMQNPRHLVRRRGQEARLRCSPMKGHSHVYWYRQLPEEGLKFMVYLQKENIIDESGMPKERFSAEFPKEGPSILRIQQVVRGDSAAYFCASSPIGQGARSGVGYTFGSGTRLTVV.

The CDR3: CASSLNGPEKLFF. CDR3 in DNA: TGTGCCAGCAGTTTGAATGGGCCTGAAAAACTGTTTTTT. The J gene is TRBJ1-4, the V gene TRBV28; no firm D call. The germline gives CDR1 MDHEN, CDR2 SYDVKM. This CDR3 comprises 13 residues. Trimming removed 3 bases from V and 7 bases from J, with 9 bases in between. The variable domain in full, completed from reference TRBV28 and TRBJ1-4, reads DVKVTQSSRYLVKRTGEKVFLECVQDMDHENMFWYRQDPGLGLRLIYFSYDVKMKEKGDIPEGYSVSREKKERFSLILESASTNQTSMYLCASSLNGPEKLFFGSGTQLSVL.

As to this clone: This sample also contains other DNA sequences that code for the same CDR3. The rearrangement links TRBV27 to TRBJ2-7; perhaps TRBD2 as D (7 bases). The germline V and J ends were trimmed by 3 bases and 2 bases, with 11 bases remaining between them. Germline V gene lookup returns CDR1 MNHEY and CDR2 SMNVEV (reference sequence). This CDR3 has 14 residues. CDR3 sequence: CASSLSRGPYEQYF. The CDR3 DNA sequence: TGTGCCAGCAGTTTGTCGCGGGGGCCCTACGAGCAGTACTTC.

The chain uses TRBV6-5 and TRBJ2-1, with D possibly being TRBD2 (5 bases). CDR3 length: 14 amino acids. The germline gives CDR1 MNHEY, CDR2 SVGAGI. Trimming stripped 4 bases from V and 2 bases from J, with 9 bases between. CDR3 DNA sequence: TGTGCCAGCAGTTCCGGGGTCGCCTACAATGAGCAGTTCTTC. Encoded protein: CASSSGVAYNEQFF.

The V and J genes are TRBV5-1 and TRBJ1-1; the D is unclear. V shed 2 bases and J shed 5 bases, with 10 bases lying between them. Germline V lookup: CDR1 SGHRS, CDR2 YFSETQ. The CDR3 covers 13 residues. The CDR3 nucleotides read TGCGCCAGCAGCTTTAGCTTGGGTACTGAAGCTTTCTTT. It yields the protein CASSFSLGTEAFF.

This clone was seen only once. The chain is built from TRBV10-1 and TRBJ1-2; D might be TRBD1 (5 bases). In germline, CDR1 is WNHNN, CDR2 SYGVQD (reference sequence). This CDR3 is built from 13 residues. V was pared by 4 bases and J by 8 bases, with 14 bases between. The CDR3 loop is CASSASRGNGYTF. For the CDR3, the DNA is TGCGCCAGCAGTGCCTCACGGGGGAACGGCTACACCTTC.

The genes are TRBV5-6 and TRBJ1-2; D not resolved. The germline V gene encodes CDR1 SGHDT and CDR2 YYEEEE. There are 16 residues in the CDR3. Between the trimmed V and J ends, which lost 4 bases and 7 bases, there was a span of 23 bases. CDR3 nucleotides: TGTGCCAGCAGCGCGCGCCACTCCATCCTTTCTCTTGGCTACACCTTC. This encodes CASSARHSILSLGYTF.

The chain couples TRBV6-2 or TRBV6-3 to TRBJ1-2; D not certain. Germline V gene data show CDR1 as MNHEY and CDR2 as SVGEGT. CDR3 length equals 16 residues. V dropped 4 bases and J dropped 0 bases, with 15 bases sitting between them. CDR3 in amino acids: CASSSVPGFANYGYTF. For the CDR3, the DNA is TGTGCCAGCAGTTCCGTCCCAGGATTCGCTAACTATGGCTACACCTTC.

The V gene is TRBV29-1, the J gene TRBJ2-3; the match to TRBD2 covers 7 bases. CDR1 and CDR2 (germline): SQVTM, ANQGSEA. The V segment lost 6 bases and the J segment 10 bases; nucleotides outside the gene matches: 13. The CDR3 runs 13 residues. Written as DNA, the CDR3 is TGCAGCGTCGGGGGAGGCGGGAGCGAGGCGCAGTATTTT. It yields the protein CSVGGGGSEAQYF.